Ten or more counts support the clone carrying this T cell receptor (beta chain). The data were taken from a study of T cells after yellow fever vaccination. Universal primer sites and UMIs were introduced during 5'RACE template-switching synthesis of TCR cDNA. TCRdb reprocessed the 5' RACE reads via MiXCR and lists one record per CDR3 protein. Of tens of thousands of distinct CDR3 sequences in the sample, roughly 7.5% are singletons; the top ten hold roughly 27%. The receptor comes from a man aged 18 to 30 who received the YFV17D yellow fever vaccine. Sequences were derived from CD8+ T cells sorted from PBMCs, sampled approximately 15 days after the first yellow fever vaccination.

This chain's CDR3 is CASSIAAGVFQPQHF. The CDR3 DNA follows: TGTGCCAGTAGTATCGCAGCGGGAGTCTTTCAGCCCCAGCATTTT. The genes are TRBV19 and TRBJ1-5; no definite D call. The CDR3 runs to 15 residues. Per the germline V gene, CDR1 is LNHDA and CDR2 is SQIVND (reference sequence). Trimming left V 3 bases short and J 6 bases short, with 15 bases between. The full variable domain, rest sourced from reference TRBV19 and TRBJ1-5, is DGGITQSPKYLFRKEGQNVTLSCEQNLNHDAMYWYRQDPGQGLRLIYYSQIVNDFQKGDIAEGYSVSREKKESFPLTVTSAQKNPTAFYLCASSIAAGVFQPQHFGDGTRLSIL.